This is a list of T cell receptor beta chains from one sample in a study of regulatory T cells in long-lasting Graves disease. TCRdb reprocessed the multiplex PCR reads with MiXCR, giving one entry per CDR3 protein. Of 400,000 to 500,000 distinct CDR3 sequences in the sample, roughly 20% were seen once. The source material was peripheral blood mononuclear cells (PBMCs), sampled when the disease was refractory, from a patient treated with antithyroid drugs. These receptors were obtained from a female donor with Graves disease. Both conserved end residues are part of each CDR3. D genes are given only for firm matches. Only some rows state a clone size, as once, few, many or a class for expanded clones.

many	TRBJ2-7	TRBV7-8	TRBD1	TGTGCCAGCAGCCGAGGGGGCAGTTCCTACGAGCAGTACTTC	CASSRGGSSYEQYF
few	TRBJ2-2	TRBV5-1	TRBD2	TGCGCCAGCAGCTTGTCCCTAGCGGGAGAAAGGGGATTCACCGGGGAGCTGTTTTTT	CASSLSLAGERGFTGELFF
NA	TRBJ2-7	TRBV5-4	NA	TGTGCCAGCAGCCTCACTAGGACGGGTACCTACGAGCAGTACTTC	CASSLTRTGTYEQYF
few	TRBJ2-7	TRBV7-2	NA	TGTGCCAGCAGCTTAGCGCATACGGCGCACTACGAGCAGTACTTC	CASSLAHTAHYEQYF
NA	TRBJ2-2	TRBV20-1	TRBD2	TGCAGTGCTAGGCGGGGCCTTAGCGGGATGAACACCGGGGAGCTGTTTTTT	CSARRGLSGMNTGELFF
NA	TRBJ2-5	TRBV2	NA	TGTGCCAGCAGTGGATCGGGGGGCGTAAAGACCCAGTACTTC	CASSGSGGVKTQYF
NA	TRBJ1-5	TRBV4-2	NA	TGTGCCAGCAGCCAAGATGAGGGGGGGCTTAGTGGTCAGCCCCAGCATTTT	CASSQDEGGLSGQPQHF
many	TRBJ2-4	TRBV28	TRBD1	TGTGCCAGCACCAACCGCCCGGGACAGCTAGCCAAAAACATTCAGTACTTC	CASTNRPGQLAKNIQYF
many	TRBJ2-7	TRBV2	TRBD2	TGTGCCAGCAGAGAGGGACTAGCGGGTGTTTACGAGCAGTACTTC	CASREGLAGVYEQYF
NA	TRBJ2-1	TRBV9	TRBD2	TGTGCCAGCAGCTCCGGGACTAGCCTCCCGCGGTACAATGAGCAGTTCTTC	CASSSGTSLPRYNEQFF
NA	TRBJ1-3	TRBV19	NA	TGTGCCAGTACCCTCGGACGGGTCTCTGGAAACACCATATATTTT	CASTLGRVSGNTIYF
few	TRBJ1-5	TRBV19	NA	TGTGCCAGTACCCCCGATAGCAATCAGCCCCAGCATTTT	CASTPDSNQPQHF
NA	TRBJ1-1	TRBV15	NA	TGTGCCACCAGTATCGCGACCGGGGGGACTGAAGCTTTCTTT	CATSIATGGTEAFF
NA	TRBJ1-3	TRBV6-2/TRBV6-3	NA	TGTGCCAGCAGTTTTCGGGGATATGGAAACACCATATATTTT	CASSFRGYGNTIYF
few	TRBJ1-3	TRBV5-1	NA	TGCGCCAGCAGCTTGGCGGGGGAAAGCTCTGGAAACACCATATATTTT	CASSLAGESSGNTIYF
NA	TRBJ2-5	TRBV5-6	TRBD2	TGTGCCAGCAGCCCCCTGGGGACTAGCGGCCAAGAGACCCAGTACTTC	CASSPLGTSGQETQYF
few	TRBJ1-1	TRBV30	NA	TGTGCCTGGAGTGAGACACTGAACACTGAAGCTTTCTTT	CAWSETLNTEAFF
NA	TRBJ2-7	TRBV7-2	TRBD2	TGTGCCAGCAGCGCCGCCGGCGCTAGCGGGAGTCACTCCTACGAGCAGTACTTC	CASSAAGASGSHSYEQYF
many	TRBJ2-5	TRBV6-5	NA	TGTGCCAGCAGTTTTGTAGCGGGACAGCAAGAGACCCAGTACTTC	CASSFVAGQQETQYF
many	TRBJ2-7	TRBV19	NA	TGTGCCAGTAGCGTACAGGGGTTCGGGAGCTACGAGCAGTACTTC	CASSVQGFGSYEQYF
many	TRBJ1-2	TRBV5-1	NA	TGCGCCAGCAGCCCGAGAGGGCCCCCTGGCTATGGCTACACCTTC	CASSPRGPPGYGYTF
many	TRBJ2-7	TRBV12-3/TRBV12-4	TRBD2	TGTGCCAGCTCCCCGACTAGCGGGAGCCACGAGCAGTACTTC	CASSPTSGSHEQYF
few	TRBJ2-2	TRBV5-4	NA	TGTGCCAGCAGCTTGTCAGTCACGAACACCGGGGAGCTGTTTTTT	CASSLSVTNTGELFF
many	TRBJ2-5	TRBV28	NA	TGTGCCAGCAGTTTTGTAGATCAAGAGACCCAGTACTTC	CASSFVDQETQYF
few	TRBJ2-7	TRBV2	NA	TGTGCCAGCATTGGGTCCTACGGCTACGAGCAGTACTTC	CASIGSYGYEQYF
NA	TRBJ1-6	TRBV5-1	NA	TGCGCCAGCAGCTTGGGAGATTATAATTCACCCCTCCACTTT	CASSLGDYNSPLHF
few	TRBJ1-5	TRBV7-8	NA	TGTGCCAGCAGCTTAGCGAGAGCCTCCCGGGGACAAGCTAGCAATCAGCCCCAGCATTTT	CASSLARASRGQASNQPQHF
many	TRBJ1-6	TRBV11-2	TRBD1	TGTGCCAGCAGCCCAGGGGGGCGGTCACCCCTCCACTTT	CASSPGGRSPLHF
few	TRBJ2-5	TRBV5-5	NA	TGTGCCAGCAGCTTGGTTATGGGGGGCTTGGAGACCCAGTACTTC	CASSLVMGGLETQYF
few	TRBJ2-2	TRBV27	TRBD2	TGTGCCAGCAGGCCTCTAGCGGGAGGGCTTACCGGGGAGCTGTTTTTT	CASRPLAGGLTGELFF
many	TRBJ1-1	TRBV11-2	NA	TGTGCCAGCAGCTTAGATCTGGGGGCGAGCACTGAAGCTTTCTTT	CASSLDLGASTEAFF
many	TRBJ2-5	TRBV5-4	NA	TGTGCCAGCAGCTTGGGACTGCAAGAGACCCAGTACTTC	CASSLGLQETQYF
NA	TRBJ2-7	TRBV29-1	NA	TGCAGCGTCATGGACGGAAAGTACGAGCAGTACTTC	CSVMDGKYEQYF
few	TRBJ1-1	TRBV11-2	NA	TGTGCCAGCAGCTCCCAAAGGGGCACTGAAGCTTTCTTT	CASSSQRGTEAFF
NA	TRBJ2-7	TRBV29-1	NA	TGCAGCGCCCGGGACTCAGCCTACGAGCAGTACTTC	CSARDSAYEQYF
NA	TRBJ2-5	TRBV19	NA	TGTGCCAGTAGTATTTGGGCCCAAGAGACCCAGTACTTC	CASSIWAQETQYF
few	TRBJ2-7	TRBV10-3	NA	TGTGCCATCAGTGAACGTGGATACGAGCAGTACTTC	CAISERGYEQYF
few	TRBJ1-1	TRBV11-1	TRBD1	TGTGCCAGCAGCTTAGGGGACAGGGGAAACACTGAAGCTTTCTTT	CASSLGDRGNTEAFF
few	TRBJ2-5	TRBV28	NA	TGTGCCAGCAGTTTCGGCAGTAAAGAGACCCAGTACTTC	CASSFGSKETQYF
NA	TRBJ1-5	TRBV19	NA	TGTGCCAGTAGTGCTTGGGGGCCCTTTAATCAGCCCCAGCATTTT	CASSAWGPFNQPQHF
many	TRBJ2-5	TRBV20-1	NA	TGCAGTGCTAGAGAAGGGCATCATCGGACCCAGTACTTC	CSAREGHHRTQYF
NA	TRBJ2-7	TRBV6-5	NA	TGTGCCAGCAGTTACGATTCAACATCCATCTACGAGCAGTACTTC	CASSYDSTSIYEQYF
few	TRBJ1-4	TRBV29-1	TRBD1	TGCAGCGGTCTCCTCGGGACAGGGGGCGAAAAACTGTTTTTT	CSGLLGTGGEKLFF
many	TRBJ2-7	TRBV10-3	TRBD2	TGTGCCATCAGTCGGGGTTGGCGGGAGGGCAACGAGCAGTACTTC	CAISRGWREGNEQYF
few	TRBJ1-1	TRBV28	TRBD1	TGTGCCAGCAGTTTCTCCACGTGGGGACAGGGGAACACTGAAGCTTTCTTT	CASSFSTWGQGNTEAFF
NA	TRBJ1-2	TRBV20-1	NA	TGCAGTGTCGCGACTGGGGGCTATGGCTACACCTTC	CSVATGGYGYTF
many	TRBJ1-1	TRBV7-2	NA	TGTGCCAGCAGCTCTCACGGGAACACTGAAGCTTTCTTT	CASSSHGNTEAFF
NA	TRBJ2-7	TRBV5-6	NA	TGTGCCAGCAGCTTGTGGGGGGGCGATATCTGCGAGCAGTACTTC	CASSLWGGDICEQYF
many	TRBJ2-7	TRBV28	TRBD1	TGTGCCAGCAGCCACACGGGACAGGGAGACGAGCAGTACTTC	CASSHTGQGDEQYF
few	TRBJ2-2	TRBV10-3	NA	TGTGCCATCAGTAAACCGAACACCGGGGAGCTGTTTTTT	CAISKPNTGELFF
NA	TRBJ1-1	TRBV15	NA	TGTGCCACCAGCAGGGGGCTCAGCTACACTGAAGCTTTCTTT	CATSRGLSYTEAFF
NA	TRBJ2-3	TRBV27	TRBD2	TGTGCCAGCTCCCCTGGCCGACTAGCGGGAAGAGGGGGAACAGATACGCAGTATTTT	CASSPGRLAGRGGTDTQYF
NA	TRBJ1-2	TRBV12-3/TRBV12-4	TRBD1	TGTGCCAGCAGCCCCGGGACAGGGGTTGCTAACTATGGCTACGCCTTC	CASSPGTGVANYGYAF
few	TRBJ2-2	TRBV12-3/TRBV12-4	TRBD1	TGTGCCAGCAGTTTATGGGACAGGGGCGGGGAGCTGTTTTTT	CASSLWDRGGELFF
many	TRBJ2-7	TRBV10-3	NA	TGTGCCATCAGTGAGTCGAGGGCGTTCGGCTACGAGCAGTACTTC	CAISESRAFGYEQYF